These 11 T cell receptor beta chains share one sample of origin, sequenced in a study of shared clonotypes between healthy human individuals. Assay used: immunoSEQ multiplex PCR; TCRdb lists only in-frame clones, some missing. The sample holds over 2 million clones, 90% to 95% seen once. The specimen was naive CD4+ T cells sorted from blood. Subset described: CD45RA+ positively selected. The origin of the receptors is a young man in good health.

The chain combines TRBV19 with TRBJ1-6; D remains ambiguous. The CDR3 extends over 14 amino acids. Germline V lookup: CDR1 LNHDA, CDR2 SQIVND (reference sequence). Trimming shortened V by 3 bases and J by 4 bases, and 7 bases separated the two germline ends. CDR3 residues: CASSIAQYNSPLHF. The CDR3 coding sequence is TGTGCCAGTAGTATCGCACAGTATAATTCACCCCTCCACTTT.

This clone was seen a single time. The rearrangement joins TRBV6-5 to TRBJ1-1, with D possibly being TRBD1 (5 bases). The CDR3 covers 14 residues. The germline gives CDR1 MNHEY, CDR2 SVGAGI. V lost 5 bases to trimming and J lost 2 bases, with 12 bases between them. The CDR3 region has the DNA TGTGCCAGCAGTATCCCGACAGAAAACACTGAAGCTTTCTTT. Amino acid sequence: CASSIPTENTEAFF.

This clone occurred once. The chain is built from TRBV11-3 and TRBJ2-2, with 10 bases identical to TRBD2. CDR3 length: 16 amino acids. The germline CDR1 and CDR2 sequences are SGHNT and YENEEA. The V and J ends lost 5 bases and 4 bases, in that order; junction bases with no gene match: 7. The CDR3 region is CASSVSSGSSTGELFF. The CDR3, as DNA: TGTGCCAGCAGCGTCTCTAGCGGGAGTAGCACCGGGGAGCTGTTTTTT.

A single count supports this clone. The genes are TRBV6-1 and TRBJ1-2; D unclear. The germline gives CDR1 MNHNS, CDR2 SASEGT. This CDR3 contains 13 residues. The germline V and J ends were trimmed by 5 bases and 4 bases, with 11 bases remaining between them. The CDR3 is CASSTDGGYGYTF. As DNA, the CDR3 is TGTGCCAGCAGTACGGACGGCGGCTATGGCTACACCTTC.

This clone was observed a handful of times. V usage is TRBV10-3 and J usage is TRBJ1-6; tentative D call: TRBD1 (5 bases). V lost 6 bases to trimming and J lost 8 bases, with 11 bases between them. Germline lookup yields CDR1 ENHRY and CDR2 SYGVKD. The CDR3 has 13 residues. Here the CDR3 DNA reads TGTGCCATCAGGCAGGGAGCGGATTCACCCCTCCACTTT. Protein: CAIRQGADSPLHF.

This chain uses TRBV25-1 with TRBJ2-5; the match to TRBD2 covers 12 bases. Germline V gene data show CDR1 as MGHDK and CDR2 as SYGVNS. CDR3 size: 14 residues. The ends lost 7 bases at V and 2 bases at J; junction bases unmatched: 2. The CDR3 DNA is TGTGCCAGCAACGGACTAGCGGGACAAGAGACCCAGTACTTC. As protein: CASNGLAGQETQYF. The full variable domain, with the rest looked up from reference TRBV25-1 and TRBJ2-5, is EADIYQTPRYLVIGTGKKITLECSQTMGHDKMYWYQQDPGMELHLIHYSYGVNSTEKGDLSSESTVSRIRTEHFPLTLESARPSHTSQYLCASNGLAGQETQYFGPGTRLLVL.

This chain joins TRBV9 and TRBJ2-2; D is unclear. Trimming took off 3 bases at V and 4 bases at J, with 10 bases between the two ends. The CDR3 spans 14 residues. Germline CDR1 and CDR2: SGDLS and YYNGEE. The CDR3 DNA is TGTGCCAGCAGCGCCACAGAAATCACCGGGGAGCTGTTTTTT. Amino acids: CASSATEITGELFF.

To note about this clone: Other nucleotide sequences in the sample specify the same CDR3. V and J are TRBV9 and TRBJ2-7; 15 bases are shared with TRBD2. V dropped 0 bases and J dropped 7; count of bases not matched to a gene: 2. The CDR3 has 15 amino acids. Germline CDR1 reads SGDLS; CDR2 reads YYNGEE. The CDR3 here is CASSVGTSGRGEQYF. CDR3 in DNA: TGTGCCAGCAGCGTAGGGACTAGCGGGAGGGGGGAGCAGTACTTC.

V is TRBV7-9 and J is TRBJ2-7, with a weak D call TRBD1 (7 bases). Trimming cost V 2 bases and J 6 bases, with 17 bases left between them. CDR1 and CDR2 (germline): SEHNR, FQNEAQ (reference sequence). The CDR3 totals 15 residues. In DNA, the CDR3 is TGTGCCAGCAGCTTATCACTACAGGGGAGGCTCGAGCAGTACTTC. Protein product: CASSLSLQGRLEQYF.

The CDR3 is CASSSEFGRDTEAFF. CDR3 nucleotides: TGTGCCAGCAGCTCCGAATTCGGTAGGGACACTGAAGCTTTCTTT. V is TRBV7-2 and J is TRBJ1-1; D remains unclear. CDR1 is SGHTA, CDR2 FQGNSA, per germline. Trimming pared 4 bases from V and 3 bases from J, leaving 15 bases between. This CDR3 is 15 amino acids long.

The chain recombines TRBV25-1 with TRBJ2-5, with 9 bases aligning to TRBD2. Germline lookup yields CDR1 MGHDK and CDR2 SYGVNS. V was clipped by 5 bases and J by 5 bases; unmatched bases: 12. The CDR3 is made up of 16 amino acids. CDR3 in amino acids: CASSKLKASGMETQYF. CDR3 nucleotides: TGTGCCAGCAGTAAACTCAAGGCTAGCGGGATGGAGACCCAGTACTTC.